What follows describes a single T cell receptor beta chain. The assay was immunoSEQ multiplex PCR, and TCRdb's table has in-frame clones only and misses some. This sample carries about 140,000 clones, about 88% of them seen once, and the ten largest clones take approximately 8.6%. The germline CDR1 and CDR2 sequences are LGHDT and YNNKEL (reference sequence). V was trimmed by 1 base and J by 5 bases, leaving 14 bases between them. The CDR3 is 16 residues long. The data originate from a study of control samples from healthy donors and cancer patients. The chain couples TRBV3-1 (or the pseudogene TRBV3-2) to TRBJ2-2; D remains unclear. Material: blood. The receptor's source is a woman in her twenties or thirties in good health. CDR3 sequence (DNA): TGTGCCAGCAGCCAAGGCCCAGCGTTGTGGACCGGGGAGCTGTTTTTT. It specifies CASSQGPALWTGELFF.